A selection of T cell receptor beta chains follows, all from one sample in a study of blood T cell repertoires in COVID-19. Sequenced by immunoSEQ multiplex PCR; TCRdb stores in-frame clones only, minus some. Here the sample spans 180,000 or so clones, about 86% being singletons. Material for sequencing was peripheral blood. Receptors originate from a man aged 55-75 years with acute or convalescent COVID-19. The conserved cysteine and the conserved F or W are not part of the CDR3 here.

V	J	CDR3
TRBV6-6	TRBJ2-1	ASSYGGGGEQF
TRBV6-6	TRBJ2-1	ASSYSREGPRYVQF
TRBV2	TRBJ1-2	ASSDQGLNYGYT
TRBV24-1	TRBJ2-1	ATRPRGSYNEQF
TRBV15	TRBJ2-1	ATSRGGTEYNEQF
TRBV28	TRBJ2-4	ASSLPGQRGGIQY
TRBV7-9	TRBJ2-2	ASSLDTTTGELF
TRBV5-1	TRBJ1-2	ASRMGGDNGYT
TRBV19	TRBJ2-2	AAARDYNTGELF
TRBV28	TRBJ2-1	ASSFRGSYNEQF
TRBV7-2	TRBJ2-2	ASGPLAGVGELF
TRBV6-1	TRBJ1-5	ASSEASGVQPQH